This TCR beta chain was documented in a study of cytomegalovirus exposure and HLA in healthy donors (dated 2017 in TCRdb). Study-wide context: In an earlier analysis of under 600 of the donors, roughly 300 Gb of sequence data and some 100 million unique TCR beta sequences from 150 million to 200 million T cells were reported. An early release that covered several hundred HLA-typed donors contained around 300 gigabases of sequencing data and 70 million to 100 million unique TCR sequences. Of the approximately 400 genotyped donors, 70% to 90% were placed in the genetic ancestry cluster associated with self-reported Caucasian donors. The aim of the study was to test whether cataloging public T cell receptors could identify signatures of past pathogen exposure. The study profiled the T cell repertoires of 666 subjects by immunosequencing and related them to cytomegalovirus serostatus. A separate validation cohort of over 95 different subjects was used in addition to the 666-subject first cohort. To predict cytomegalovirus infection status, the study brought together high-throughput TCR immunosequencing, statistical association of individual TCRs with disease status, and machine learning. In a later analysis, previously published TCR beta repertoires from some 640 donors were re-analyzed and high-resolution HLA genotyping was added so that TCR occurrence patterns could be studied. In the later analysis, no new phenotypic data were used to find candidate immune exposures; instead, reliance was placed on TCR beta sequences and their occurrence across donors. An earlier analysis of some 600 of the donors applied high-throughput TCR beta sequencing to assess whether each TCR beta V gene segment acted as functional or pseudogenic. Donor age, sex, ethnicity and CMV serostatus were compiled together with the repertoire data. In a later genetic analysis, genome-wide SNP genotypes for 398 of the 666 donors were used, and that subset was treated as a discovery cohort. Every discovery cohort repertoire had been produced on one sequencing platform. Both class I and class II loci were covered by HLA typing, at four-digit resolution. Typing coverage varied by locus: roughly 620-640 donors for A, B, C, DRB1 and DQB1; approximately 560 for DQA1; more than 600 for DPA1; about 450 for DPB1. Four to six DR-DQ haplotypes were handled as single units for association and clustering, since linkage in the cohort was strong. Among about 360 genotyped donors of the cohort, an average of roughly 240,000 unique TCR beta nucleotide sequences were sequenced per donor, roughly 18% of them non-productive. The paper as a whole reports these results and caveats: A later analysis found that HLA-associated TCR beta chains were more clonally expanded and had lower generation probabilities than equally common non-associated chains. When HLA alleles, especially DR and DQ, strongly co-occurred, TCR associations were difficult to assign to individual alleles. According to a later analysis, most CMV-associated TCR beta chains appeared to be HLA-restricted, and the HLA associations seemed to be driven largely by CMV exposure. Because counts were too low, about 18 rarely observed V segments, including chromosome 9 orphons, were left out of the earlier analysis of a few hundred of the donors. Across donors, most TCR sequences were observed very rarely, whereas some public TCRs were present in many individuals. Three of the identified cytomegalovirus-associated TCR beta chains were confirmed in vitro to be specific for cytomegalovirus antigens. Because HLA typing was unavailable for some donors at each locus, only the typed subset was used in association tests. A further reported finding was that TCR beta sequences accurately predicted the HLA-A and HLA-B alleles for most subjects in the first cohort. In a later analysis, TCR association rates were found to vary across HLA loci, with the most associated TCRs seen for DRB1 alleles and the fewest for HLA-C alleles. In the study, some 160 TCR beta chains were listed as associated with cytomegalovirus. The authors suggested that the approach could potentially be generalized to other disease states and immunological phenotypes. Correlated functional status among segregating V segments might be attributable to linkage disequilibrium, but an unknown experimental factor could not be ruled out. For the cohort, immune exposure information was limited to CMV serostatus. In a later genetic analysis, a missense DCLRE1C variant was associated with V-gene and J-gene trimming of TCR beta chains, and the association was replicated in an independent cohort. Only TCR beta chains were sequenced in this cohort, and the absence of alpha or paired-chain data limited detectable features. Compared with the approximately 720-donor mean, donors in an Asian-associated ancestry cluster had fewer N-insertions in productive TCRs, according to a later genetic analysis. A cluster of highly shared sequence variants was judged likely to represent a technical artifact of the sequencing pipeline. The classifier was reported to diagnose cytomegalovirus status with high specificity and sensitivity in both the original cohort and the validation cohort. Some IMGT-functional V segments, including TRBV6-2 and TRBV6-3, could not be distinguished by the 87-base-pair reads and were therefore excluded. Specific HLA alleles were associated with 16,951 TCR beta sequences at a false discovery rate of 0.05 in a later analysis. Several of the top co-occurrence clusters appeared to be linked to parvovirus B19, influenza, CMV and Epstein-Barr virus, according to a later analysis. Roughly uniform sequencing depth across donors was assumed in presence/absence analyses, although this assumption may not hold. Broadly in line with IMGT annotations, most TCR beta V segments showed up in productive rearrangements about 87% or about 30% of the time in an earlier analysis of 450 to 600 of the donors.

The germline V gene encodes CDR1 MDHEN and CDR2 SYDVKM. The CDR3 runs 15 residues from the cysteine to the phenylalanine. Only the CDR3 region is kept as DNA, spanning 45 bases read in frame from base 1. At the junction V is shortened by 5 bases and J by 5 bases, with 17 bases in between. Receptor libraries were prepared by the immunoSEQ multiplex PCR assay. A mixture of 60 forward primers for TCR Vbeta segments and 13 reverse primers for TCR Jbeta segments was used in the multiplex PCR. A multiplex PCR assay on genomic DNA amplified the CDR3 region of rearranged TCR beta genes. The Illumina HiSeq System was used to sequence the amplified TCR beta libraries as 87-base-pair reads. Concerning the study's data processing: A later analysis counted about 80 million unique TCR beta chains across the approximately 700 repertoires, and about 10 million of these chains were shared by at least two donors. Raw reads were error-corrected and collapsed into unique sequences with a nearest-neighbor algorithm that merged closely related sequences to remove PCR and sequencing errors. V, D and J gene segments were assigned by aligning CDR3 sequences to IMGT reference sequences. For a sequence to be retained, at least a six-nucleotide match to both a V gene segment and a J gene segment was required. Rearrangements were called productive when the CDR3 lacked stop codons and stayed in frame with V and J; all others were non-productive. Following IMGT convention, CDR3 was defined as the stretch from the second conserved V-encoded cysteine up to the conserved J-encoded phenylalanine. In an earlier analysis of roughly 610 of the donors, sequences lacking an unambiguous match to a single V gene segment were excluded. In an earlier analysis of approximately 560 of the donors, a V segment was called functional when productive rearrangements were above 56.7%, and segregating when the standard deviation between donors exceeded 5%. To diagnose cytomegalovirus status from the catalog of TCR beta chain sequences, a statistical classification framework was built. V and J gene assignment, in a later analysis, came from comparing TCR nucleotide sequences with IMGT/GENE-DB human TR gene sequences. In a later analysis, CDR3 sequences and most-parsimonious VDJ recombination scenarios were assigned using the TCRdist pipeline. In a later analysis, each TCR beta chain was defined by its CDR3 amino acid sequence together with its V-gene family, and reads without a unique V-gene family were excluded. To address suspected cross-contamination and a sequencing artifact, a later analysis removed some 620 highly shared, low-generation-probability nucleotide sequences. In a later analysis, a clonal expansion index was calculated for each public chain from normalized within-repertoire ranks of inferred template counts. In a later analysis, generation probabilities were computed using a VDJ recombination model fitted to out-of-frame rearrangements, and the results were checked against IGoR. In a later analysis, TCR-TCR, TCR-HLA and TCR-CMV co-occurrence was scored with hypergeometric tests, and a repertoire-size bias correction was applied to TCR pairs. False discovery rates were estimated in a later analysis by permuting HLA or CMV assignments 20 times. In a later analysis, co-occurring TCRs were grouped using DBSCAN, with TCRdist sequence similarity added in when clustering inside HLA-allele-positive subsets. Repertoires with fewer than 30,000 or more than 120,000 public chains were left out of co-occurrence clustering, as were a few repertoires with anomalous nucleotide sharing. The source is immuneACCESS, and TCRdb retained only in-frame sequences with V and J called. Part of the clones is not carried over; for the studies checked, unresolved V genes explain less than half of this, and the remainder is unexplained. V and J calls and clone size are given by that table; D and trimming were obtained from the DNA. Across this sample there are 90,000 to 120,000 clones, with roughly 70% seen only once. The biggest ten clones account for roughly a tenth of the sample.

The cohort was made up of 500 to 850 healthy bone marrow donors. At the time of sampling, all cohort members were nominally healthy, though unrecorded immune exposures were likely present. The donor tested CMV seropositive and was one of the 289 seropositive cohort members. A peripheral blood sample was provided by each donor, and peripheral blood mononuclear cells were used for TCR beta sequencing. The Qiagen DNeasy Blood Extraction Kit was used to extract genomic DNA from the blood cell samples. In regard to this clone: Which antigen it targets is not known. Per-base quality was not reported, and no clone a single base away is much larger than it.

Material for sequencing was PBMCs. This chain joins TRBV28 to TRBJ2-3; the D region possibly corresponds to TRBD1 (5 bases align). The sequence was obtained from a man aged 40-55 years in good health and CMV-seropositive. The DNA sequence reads TGTGCCAGCAGTCGCGGATTGGGGCTGGGAGATACGCAGTATTTT. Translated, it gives CASSRGLGLGDTQYF.